The TCR gamma chain described here comes from a study of gamma-delta chains in newborns, infants, children. For the study at large: Microbial exposure reportedly drives polyclonal innate γδ T cell expansion after birth.

The CDR3 consists of 16 residues. The germline CDR1 and CDR2 sequences are GITISATS and ISYDGTV (reference sequence). TCRdb reanalyzed the reads using CATT. This sample yields more than 200 gamma-chain clones, of which 45% to 60% are seen a single time; less than 30% belongs to the top ten. In the case of this clone: A much larger clone differs from this one at a single base, so this may be a read error.

This chain uses TRGV9 with TRGJP. No J segment appears in TCRdb, so it was assigned here by matching the sequence to germline. Material: blood. The source is a child who was a newborn, infant or young child, either healthy, febrile or measles-vaccinated (not recorded which). The chain's CDR3 is CALWETQEVGKKIKVF. The CDR3 DNA sequence: TGTGCCTTGTGGGAGACCCAAGAGGTGGGCAAAAAAATCAAGGTATTT.